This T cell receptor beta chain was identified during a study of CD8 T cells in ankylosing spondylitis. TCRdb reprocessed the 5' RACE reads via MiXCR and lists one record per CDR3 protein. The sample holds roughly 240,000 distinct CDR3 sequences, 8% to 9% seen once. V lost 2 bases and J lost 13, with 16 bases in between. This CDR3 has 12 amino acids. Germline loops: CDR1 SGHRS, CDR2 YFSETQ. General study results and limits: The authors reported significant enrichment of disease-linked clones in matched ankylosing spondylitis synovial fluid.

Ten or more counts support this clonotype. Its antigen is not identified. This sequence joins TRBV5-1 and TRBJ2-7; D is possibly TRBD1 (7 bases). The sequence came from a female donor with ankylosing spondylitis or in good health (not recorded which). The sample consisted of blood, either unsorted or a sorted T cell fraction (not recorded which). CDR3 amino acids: CASSFDGGQNYF. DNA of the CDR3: TGCGCCAGCAGCTTTGACGGGGGACAGAATTACTTC.